This TCR beta chain was observed in a study of T cells in Graves' hyperthyroidism and ophthalmopathy. General study findings and limits: Blood also contained most expanded thyroid clonotypes above 0.001. Before onset, ophthalmopathy was predicted by the model a median about six months earlier.

This clonotype was observed many times. Its antigen is still unknown. V dropped 0 bases and J dropped 6; count of bases not matched to a gene: 7. This CDR3 has 16 residues. The germline V gene encodes CDR1 LGHDT and CDR2 YNNKEL (reference sequence). Amplified TCR beta CDR3 regions came from RNA transcripts. The TCR CDR3 first-round RT-PCR relied on the HTBI primer set. MiXCR, run by TCRdb on the multiplex PCR reads, gives a single entry per CDR3 protein. The table lists over 350,000 distinct CDR3 sequences, 11% to 15% of them singletons. The cohort's ophthalmopathy patients, a group with duration under 3 months, had a Clinical Activity Score of at least 3 and a NOSPECS grade of at least 4. PBMCs were collected from an approximately 9.2 ml volume of fresh peripheral blood.

The source is a man aged 50 to 60 with Graves' ophthalmopathy. Sequenced material: blood. The V call is TRBV3-1, the J call TRBJ2-1; TRBD1 matches 8 bases. The CDR3 nucleotides read TGTGCCAGCAGCCAAGAGGCGACAGGGGCCGGCAATGAGCAGTTCTTC. It specifies CASSQEATGAGNEQFF.